The next 26 T cell receptor beta chains were all read from a single sample in a study of OX40 agonist ivuxolimab in advanced cancers. TCRdb's copy holds only in-frame clones and misses some; the assay was immunoSEQ multiplex PCR. The sample consists of more than 55,000 clones, roughly 85% of them appearing once. The source material was CD4+ or CD8+ T cells sorted from blood, sampled in a trial of the OX40 agonist ivuxolimab. These TCRs come from an adult with an advanced solid tumor such as melanoma, head and neck, liver or kidney cancer.

This chain links TRBV19 with TRBJ1-1; TRBD1 might be the D (5 bases). Deletions cut 9 bases from V and 3 bases from J, with 14 bases between. CDR3 length equals 13 residues. CDR1 and CDR2 (germline): LNHDA, SQIVND (reference sequence). The CDR3 DNA is TGTGCCAGCAAGGACACCGGTGACACTGAAGCTTTCTTT. Its protein product is CASKDTGDTEAFF.

V is TRBV29-1 and J is TRBJ2-7; D tentatively reads TRBD1 or TRBD2 (6 bases each). The length of the CDR3 is 13 residues. Germline V gives CDR1 SQVTM, CDR2 ANQGSEA. Trimming cost V 2 bases and J 4 bases, with 12 bases left between them. CDR3 region: CSVEPPGAYEQYF. The CDR3 DNA reads TGCAGCGTTGAACCGCCGGGGGCTTACGAGCAGTACTTC.

The chain is built from TRBV11-3 and TRBJ1-1, with D maybe TRBD1 (6 bases). This CDR3 comprises 14 residues. Germline V gene data show CDR1 as SGHNT and CDR2 as YENEEA. V was pared by 3 bases and J by 3 bases, with 11 bases between. The CDR3 loop is CASSFQGRDTEAFF. The DNA for the CDR3 is TGTGCCAGCAGCTTCCAGGGGAGGGACACTGAAGCTTTCTTT.

V and J are TRBV4-1 and TRBJ2-3, with 8 bases that match TRBD2. The V segment lost 2 bases and the J segment 2 bases; nucleotides outside the gene matches: 12. The CDR3 sequence is 18 residues long. Per germline, CDR1 MGHRA and CDR2 YSYEKL. The CDR3 sequence: CASSQISGAGVSTDTQYF. In DNA form, the CDR3 reads TGCGCCAGCAGCCAAATCTCGGGAGCGGGAGTCTCCACAGATACGCAGTATTTT.

This chain joins TRBV10-3 and TRBJ2-1; TRBD1 agrees at 8 bases. The CDR3 is 13 residues long. V was clipped by 10 bases and J by 5 bases; unmatched bases: 7. CDR1 ENHRY and CDR2 SYGVKD come from the germline V gene. CDR3 nucleotide sequence: TGTGCCACCACCGGGACAGGAAACAATGAGCAGTTCTTC. This gives the protein CATTGTGNNEQFF.

This clone was picked up one time. V is TRBV11-1 and J is TRBJ2-5; TRBD1 agrees at 8 bases. Germline CDR1 SGHAT, CDR2 FQDESV (reference sequence). The CDR3 spans 15 residues. After removal of 6 bases from V and 0 bases from J, the junction contained 6 bases not matched to a gene. CDR3 nucleotides: TGTGCCAGCAGTTCCGGACAGGGCTACCAAGAGACCCAGTACTTC. Encoded protein: CASSSGQGYQETQYF.

V and J are TRBV7-6 and TRBJ2-7, with 7 positions matching TRBD1. Germline assignment: CDR1 SGHVS and CDR2 FNYEAQ. The CDR3 sequence is 14 residues long. The junction had 3 bases not matched to a gene; V was cut back by 1 base and J by 3 bases. The DNA of the CDR3 is TGTGCCAGCAGCTTAGACGCAGGGGGCTACGAGCAGTACTTC. This sequence encodes CASSLDAGGYEQYF.

The CDR3 sequence: CASSPTGAGGYTF. CDR3 DNA: TGTGCCAGTAGCCCGACAGGGGCAGGAGGCTACACCTTC. The chain is built from TRBV19 and TRBJ1-2; 8 bases map to TRBD1. V gave up 6 bases and J gave up 8 bases; unmatched junction bases: 8. CDR3 size: 13 residues. Germline CDR1 and CDR2: LNHDA and SQIVND (reference sequence).

The chain is built from TRBV7-9 and TRBJ2-1; 14 bases are a match to TRBD2. V trimming: 7 bases; J trimming: 8 bases; junction bases outside the gene matches: 10. In germline, CDR1 is SEHNR, CDR2 FQNEAQ (reference sequence). This CDR3 has 16 amino acids. The CDR3 loop reads CASTVGLAGGRDEQFF. For the CDR3, the DNA is TGTGCCAGCACCGTAGGACTAGCGGGAGGAAGGGATGAGCAGTTCTTC.

V usage is TRBV15 and J usage is TRBJ2-2; D is undetermined. The CDR3 runs to 15 residues. The germline V gene encodes CDR1 LNHNV and CDR2 YYDKDF (reference sequence). The V gene lost 0 bases and the J gene lost 4 bases, with 9 bases spanning the gap. The CDR3 DNA is TGTGCCACCAGCAGAGATCAAGCCCGCACCGGGGAGCTGTTTTTT. Its translation is CATSRDQARTGELFF.

V and J are TRBV4-1 and TRBJ2-2; D gene uncertain. This CDR3 has 16 residues. The germline V and J ends were trimmed by 1 base and 2 bases, with 11 bases remaining between them. Germline CDR1 MGHRA, CDR2 YSYEKL. CDR3 DNA: TGCGCCAGCAGCCAAGCTGGGATATTAAACACCGGGGAGCTGTTTTTT. Amino acid sequence: CASSQAGILNTGELFF.

This sequence joins TRBV7-9 and TRBJ1-2, with D uncertain. CDR1 and CDR2 from the germline V gene are SEHNR and FQNEAQ (reference sequence). Trimming took off 4 bases at V and 8 bases at J, with 11 bases between the two ends. The CDR3 spans 12 residues. As DNA, the CDR3 is TGTGCCAGCAGCTCCGGGGTGGGAGGCTACACCTTC. Translation gives CASSSGVGGYTF.

V usage is TRBV9 and J usage is TRBJ2-6, with 12 bases aligning to TRBD2. Germline V gene sequence: CDR1 SGDLS, CDR2 YYNGEE. This CDR3 spans 19 amino acids. J lost 4 bases, V lost 0 bases, and 8 bases had no gene match. The CDR3: CASSVGPSGRASGANVLTF. CDR3 coding DNA: TGTGCCAGCAGCGTAGGGCCTAGCGGGAGGGCCTCAGGGGCCAACGTCCTGACTTTC.

This clone has a single count. This chain uses TRBV5-6 with TRBJ2-3; D is perhaps TRBD1 (6 bases). This CDR3 contains 16 residues. CDR1 SGHDT and CDR2 YYEEEE come from the germline V gene. V lost 0 bases, J lost 1 base, and 12 bases lay in between. The CDR3 DNA reads as TGTGCCAGCAGCTTGGAACAGGGTCCTGGCACAGATACGCAGTATTTT. Translation: CASSLEQGPGTDTQYF.

This clone turned up a few times. The genes are TRBV9 and TRBJ2-3, with 8 bases matching TRBD1. The CDR3 is 16 residues long. V lost 4 bases and J lost 5; bases outside the gene matches: 12. Germline-derived CDR1 and CDR2 are SGDLS and YYNGEE. The CDR3 DNA reads as TGTGCCAGCAGCTTCTCGGGACAGGCGGCGGGAGATACGCAGTATTTT. Residues: CASSFSGQAAGDTQYF.

V gene TRBV11-3 combines with J gene TRBJ1-2; D unresolved. Germline V CDR1 and CDR2: SGHNT, YENEEA. V gave up 1 base and J gave up 2 bases, with 8 bases separating them. The CDR3 spans 14 residues. For the CDR3, the DNA is TGTGCCAGCAGCTTAGTATCCGGGAACTATGGCTACACCTTC. Translating gives CASSLVSGNYGYTF.

This chain uses TRBV2 with TRBJ2-1, with 9 bases matching TRBD2. V shed 7 bases, J shed 9 bases, and the junction held 10 bases outside the gene matches. The CDR3 has 14 amino acids. The germline V gene has CDR1 SNHLY and CDR2 FYNNEI. The chain's CDR3 is CASKLGGLASEQFF. The DNA for the CDR3 is TGTGCCAGCAAATTAGGGGGACTAGCAAGTGAGCAGTTCTTC.

The genes are TRBV2 and TRBJ1-1; unclear D gene. Trimming pared 7 bases from V and 1 base from J, leaving 10 bases between. The CDR3 covers 13 residues. Germline V gene lookup returns CDR1 SNHLY and CDR2 FYNNEI. The CDR3 sequence: CASTLDGNTEAFF. CDR3 coding DNA: TGTGCCAGCACCCTTGACGGGAACACTGAAGCTTTCTTT.

This clone was picked up a small number of times. The V and J genes are TRBV7-2 and TRBJ2-1, with 7 bases fitting TRBD2. Unmatched junction bases numbered 11, after V lost 1 base and J lost 11 bases. Germline loops: CDR1 SGHTA, CDR2 FQGNSA. The CDR3 is 15 amino acids. DNA for the CDR3: TGTGCCAGCAGCTTAGGTGCTAGCGGTACGGGAAAGCAGTTCTTC. Translated, it gives CASSLGASGTGKQFF.

The V call is TRBV29-1, the J call TRBJ2-5; D perhaps matches TRBD1 (5 bases). V was pared by 6 bases and J by 7 bases, with 33 bases between. Germline loops: CDR1 SQVTM, CDR2 ANQGSEA. This CDR3 has 18 residues. The CDR3 region is CSVRSGHNHDLAKGTQYF. The CDR3 nucleotides are TGCAGCGTACGGTCCGGACACAATCATGATCTGGCTAAAGGGACCCAGTACTTC.

This clone was found a few times. The chain employs TRBV2 and TRBJ1-1; weak D call: TRBD1 (5 bases). This CDR3 has 13 residues. V was cut by 3 bases and J by 5 bases, with 10 bases left in between. Germline CDR1 reads SNHLY; CDR2 reads FYNNEI. As DNA, the CDR3 is TGTGCCAGCAGTGATCAGGGAGATACTGAAGCTTTCTTT. This translates into CASSDQGDTEAFF.

J is TRBJ1-1 and V is TRBV30; no firm D call. This CDR3 is 16 amino acids long. Trimming stripped 4 bases from V and 1 base from J, with 19 bases between. Germline lookup yields CDR1 GTSNPN and CDR2 SVGIG (reference sequence). In DNA form, the CDR3 reads TGTGCCTGGACTCCTTTCTTAAGGGTAGGGAACACTGAAGCTTTCTTT. This sequence encodes CAWTPFLRVGNTEAFF. The full variable domain, in which reference TRBV30 and TRBJ1-1 provide the parts outside the CDR3, is SQTIHQWPATLVQPVGSPLSLECTVEGTSNPNLYWYRQAAGRGLQLLFYSVGIGQISSEVPQNLSASRPQDRQFILSSKKLLLSDSGFYLCAWTPFLRVGNTEAFFGQGTRLTVV.

The V and J genes are TRBV5-1 and TRBJ1-2; D is uncertain. V was clipped by 4 bases and J by 4 bases, with 11 bases between them. The CDR3 has 13 residues. Looked up from germline, CDR1 is SGHRS and CDR2 is YFSETQ. DNA of the CDR3: TGCGCCAGCAGCATAGGGTCGCGCTATGGCTACACCTTC. This gives the protein CASSIGSRYGYTF.

The CDR3 here is CASSFGTGGNLVREQYF. CDR3 DNA sequence: TGCGCCAGCAGCTTTGGTACAGGGGGTAATCTCGTACGCGAGCAGTACTTC. The V and J genes are TRBV5-1 and TRBJ2-7; 8 bases are a match to TRBD1. This CDR3 has 17 amino acids. Unmatched junction bases numbered 16, after V lost 2 bases and J lost 6 bases. Germline V gives CDR1 SGHRS, CDR2 YFSETQ.

V is TRBV21-1 and J is TRBJ1-1. TRBV21-1 is classified as a pseudogene. The CDR3 has 18 amino acids. The CDR3 DNA follows: TGTGCCAGCAGCAAGGTCAGGGCGGGTTTTCCTCTTGACACTGAAGCTTTCTTT. Encoded protein: CASSKVRAGFPLDTEAFF.

V gene TRBV19 combines with J gene TRBJ1-2; 7 bases are a match to TRBD1. Per germline, CDR1 LNHDA and CDR2 SQIVND (reference sequence). The length of the CDR3 is 17 residues. Unmatched junction bases numbered 21, after V lost 8 bases and J lost 6 bases. CDR3 sequence reads: CASRASRATGDQNGYTF. CDR3 DNA: TGTGCCAGTCGAGCAAGCCGAGCCACAGGGGACCAAAATGGCTACACCTTC.